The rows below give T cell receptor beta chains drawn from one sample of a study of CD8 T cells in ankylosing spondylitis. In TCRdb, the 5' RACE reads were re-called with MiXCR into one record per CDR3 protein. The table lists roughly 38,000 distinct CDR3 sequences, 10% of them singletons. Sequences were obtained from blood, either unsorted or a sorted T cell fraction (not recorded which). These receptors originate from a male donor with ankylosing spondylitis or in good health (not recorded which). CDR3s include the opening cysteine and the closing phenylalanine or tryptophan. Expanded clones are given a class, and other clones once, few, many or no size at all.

CDR3 protein: CASSPGSHEQYF
CDR3 length: 12
J gene: TRBJ2-7
clone size: -
V gene: TRBV9

CDR3 protein: CASSPWGRVDYDEQYF
CDR3 length: 16
J gene: TRBJ2-7
clone size: many
V gene: TRBV18

CDR3 protein: CATKDQLSGQGLTDKPYF
CDR3 length: 18
J gene: TRBJ2-3
clone size: -
V gene: TRBV5-6

CDR3 protein: CASSATGGYDSPLHF
CDR3 length: 15
J gene: TRBJ1-6
clone size: many
V gene: TRBV7-3

CDR3 protein: CSVVGAKNIQYF
CDR3 length: 12
J gene: TRBJ2-4
clone size: few
V gene: TRBV29-1

CDR3 protein: CASSLAVGSEQFF
CDR3 length: 13
J gene: TRBJ2-1
clone size: many
V gene: TRBV5-1

CDR3 protein: CASSFGLADYEQYF
CDR3 length: 14
J gene: TRBJ2-7
clone size: many
V gene: TRBV28

CDR3 protein: CASSRDRANSPLHF
CDR3 length: 14
J gene: TRBJ1-6
clone size: many
V gene: TRBV28

CDR3 protein: CASSLSPTSYNEQFF
CDR3 length: 15
J gene: TRBJ2-1
clone size: many
V gene: TRBV7-2

CDR3 protein: CASSEAHSNQPQHF
CDR3 length: 14
J gene: TRBJ1-5
clone size: many
V gene: TRBV6-1

CDR3 protein: CATSDSSGFEETQYF
CDR3 length: 15
J gene: TRBJ2-5
clone size: -
V gene: TRBV24-1

CDR3 protein: CASSVGSSEQYF
CDR3 length: 12
J gene: TRBJ2-7
clone size: many
V gene: TRBV9

CDR3 protein: CASRLAGKETQYF
CDR3 length: 13
J gene: TRBJ2-5
clone size: many
V gene: TRBV10-2

CDR3 protein: CASSLERLGTSVYEQYF
CDR3 length: 17
J gene: TRBJ2-7
clone size: many
V gene: TRBV11-2

CDR3 protein: CASSYLGGTYEQYF
CDR3 length: 14
J gene: TRBJ2-7
clone size: many
V gene: TRBV3-1

CDR3 protein: CASSFETGGETQYF
CDR3 length: 14
J gene: TRBJ2-5
clone size: many
V gene: TRBV5-1

CDR3 protein: CSASRDNYGYTF
CDR3 length: 12
J gene: TRBJ1-2
clone size: many
V gene: TRBV20-1

CDR3 protein: CSVRGVLGVNTEAFF
CDR3 length: 15
J gene: TRBJ1-1
clone size: -
V gene: TRBV29-1

CDR3 protein: CASNPGRTTYEQYF
CDR3 length: 14
J gene: TRBJ2-7
clone size: many
V gene: TRBV2

CDR3 protein: CASSLQVVPYEQYF
CDR3 length: 14
J gene: TRBJ2-7
clone size: many
V gene: TRBV2

CDR3 protein: CASSLVATQLNQPQHF
CDR3 length: 16
J gene: TRBJ1-5
clone size: many
V gene: TRBV7-2

CDR3 protein: CAGSLTRIGTDTQYF
CDR3 length: 15
J gene: TRBJ2-3
clone size: -
V gene: TRBV28

CDR3 protein: CASSPSDLGEWGEQFF
CDR3 length: 16
J gene: TRBJ2-1
clone size: many
V gene: TRBV19

CDR3 protein: CSATSRDRGQETQYF
CDR3 length: 15
J gene: TRBJ2-5
clone size: few
V gene: TRBV20-1

CDR3 protein: CSVQRENPKNIQYF
CDR3 length: 14
J gene: TRBJ2-4
clone size: many
V gene: TRBV20-1